This TCR beta chain comes out of a study of CD8 T cells in ankylosing spondylitis. General study findings and limits: Clones tied to disease were said to be significantly enriched in matched ankylosing spondylitis synovial fluid. A TCR beta motif of 7 to 9 highly homologous variants seemed to mark ankylosing spondylitis blood. Previously reported in reactive arthritis synovial fluid and blood were some of the motif variants.

Concerning this clonotype itself: Its target is not known.

TCRdb recomputed calls from the 5' RACE reads with MiXCR, one row per CDR3 protein. The sample shows about 540,000 distinct CDR3 sequences, roughly 13% of them seen only once. Per the germline V gene, CDR1 is KGHSH and CDR2 is LQKENI. The CDR3 is 14 amino acids. Trimming pared 5 bases from V and 9 bases from J, leaving 14 bases between. The rearrangement joins TRBV18 to TRBJ1-6; D is ambiguous. This sequence originates from a male donor with ankylosing spondylitis. The sequenced material came from blood, either unsorted or a sorted T cell fraction (not recorded which). CDR3 protein: CASSAGRRSSPLHF. In DNA, the CDR3 is TGTGCCAGCTCAGCGGGGAGGCGAAGTTCACCCCTCCACTTT.